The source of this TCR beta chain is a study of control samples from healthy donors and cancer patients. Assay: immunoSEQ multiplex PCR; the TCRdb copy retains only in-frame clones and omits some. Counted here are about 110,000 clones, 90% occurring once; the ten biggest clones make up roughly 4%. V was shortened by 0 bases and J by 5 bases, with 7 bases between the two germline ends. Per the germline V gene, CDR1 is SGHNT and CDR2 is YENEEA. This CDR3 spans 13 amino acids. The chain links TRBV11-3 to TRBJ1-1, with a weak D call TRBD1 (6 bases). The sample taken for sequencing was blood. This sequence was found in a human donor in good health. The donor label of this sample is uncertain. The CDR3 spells CASSLEGGTEAFF. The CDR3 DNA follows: TGTGCCAGCAGCTTAGAAGGGGGAACTGAAGCTTTCTTT. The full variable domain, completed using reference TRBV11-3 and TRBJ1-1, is EAGVVQSPRYKIIEKKQPVAFWCNPISGHNTLYWYLQNLGQGPELLIRYENEEAVDDSQLPKDRFSAERLKGVDSTLKIQPAELGDSAVYLCASSLEGGTEAFFGQGTRLTVV.